Shown below are 13 T cell receptor beta chains from a single sample sequenced in a study of graft-versus-host responses after intestinal transplantation. Libraries were prepared by immunoSEQ multiplex PCR; TCRdb keeps only in-frame clonotypes and omits some of them. This table has 130,000 or so clones, around 90% appearing once. Their antigens remain unidentified. The sample in question was unstimulated CD4+ T cells sorted from spleen or lymph node cells, obtained before intestinal transplant. These receptors were obtained from a human donor who received an intestinal transplant.

The chain joins TRBV5-1 to TRBJ1-4, with D perhaps TRBD1 (5 bases). Germline lookup yields CDR1 SGHRS and CDR2 YFSETQ. The V and J ends lost 7 bases and 4 bases respectively, with 17 bases between them. The CDR3 loop spans 15 amino acids. The CDR3 region is CASGASGNFNEKLFF. DNA for the CDR3: TGCGCCAGCGGGGCCTCGGGGAATTTTAATGAAAAACTGTTTTTT.

This chain joins TRBV7-3 and TRBJ2-3, with D tentatively TRBD2 (5 bases). CDR1 and CDR2 from the germline V gene are SGHTA and FQGTGA. The CDR3 totals 15 residues. V was cut by 0 bases and J by 1 base, with 8 bases left in between. The DNA for the CDR3 is TGTGCCAGCAGCTTAACTAGCGAGCGCACAGATACGCAGTATTTT. Translated: CASSLTSERTDTQYF.

This clone was counted a single time. J is TRBJ1-5 and V is TRBV7-2; 9 bases map to TRBD1. Germline V lookup: CDR1 SGHTA, CDR2 FQGNSA. This CDR3 contains 15 residues. Unmatched junction bases numbered 9, after V lost 5 bases and J lost 7 bases. This CDR3 reads CASSEGTGRNQPQHF. In DNA, the CDR3 is TGTGCCAGCAGCGAAGGGACAGGGAGAAACCAGCCCCAGCATTTT.

The chain has TRBV5-1 and TRBJ1-1; the D is unclear. The CDR3 contains 14 residues. CDR1 is SGHRS, CDR2 YFSETQ, per germline. V was trimmed by 2 bases and J by 3 bases, leaving 11 bases between them. CDR3 DNA sequence: TGCGCCAGCAGCTTTAGTTTGCAGGACACTGAAGCTTTCTTT. Its protein is CASSFSLQDTEAFF.

The V gene is TRBV7-3, the J gene TRBJ2-3; D is undetermined. Germline-derived CDR1 and CDR2 are SGHTA and FQGTGA. V lost 3 bases, J lost 3 bases, and 7 bases lay in between. The CDR3 is made up of 13 amino acids. The CDR3 DNA is TGTGCCAGCAGCTTCCCCGGGACAGATACGCAGTATTTT. Translation: CASSFPGTDTQYF.

V usage is TRBV28 and J usage is TRBJ2-3, with 8 bases aligning to TRBD1. With V trimmed by 6 bases and J by 10 bases, 15 bases remained unmatched. CDR3 length: 15 amino acids. Germline values: CDR1 MDHEN, CDR2 SYDVKM. Here the CDR3 DNA reads TGTGCCAGCAGCTACGGCACCCGGGACAGGCTACCGCAGTATTTT. Its protein product is CASSYGTRDRLPQYF.

The chain recombines TRBV5-5 with TRBJ2-7, with D possibly matching TRBD1 (6 bases). Germline V lookup: CDR1 SGHKS, CDR2 YYEKEE (reference sequence). Trimming shortened V by 1 base and J by 1 base, and 12 bases separated the two germline ends. The CDR3 has 15 residues. The CDR3 nucleotides read TGTGCCAGCAGCTTGTACCGACAGGTATCCTACGAGCAGTACTTC. It specifies CASSLYRQVSYEQYF.

The chain recombines TRBV5-6 with TRBJ2-3, with a tentative D call TRBD1 (7 bases). The V and J ends lost 4 bases and 3 bases respectively, with 18 bases between them. CDR1 and CDR2 (germline): SGHDT, YYEEEE. CDR3 length equals 16 residues. CDR3 sequence reads: CASSLQGVGRTDTQYF. CDR3 in DNA: TGTGCCAGCAGCCTTCAGGGGGTCGGGAGAACAGATACGCAGTATTTT.

The rearrangement uses TRBV6-1 and TRBJ2-7; 7 nucleotides match TRBD2. The CDR3 contains 15 residues. Trimming took 7 bases from V and 6 from J; bases not matched to a gene: 15. Germline loops: CDR1 MNHNS, CDR2 SASEGT. The CDR3 spells CASNVGPGDYAEQYF. CDR3 bases: TGTGCCAGCAATGTCGGACCGGGGGACTACGCCGAGCAGTACTTC.

V and J are TRBV7-9 and TRBJ2-3; 9 nucleotides line up with TRBD2. V shed 10 bases, J shed 4 bases, and the junction held 9 bases outside the gene matches. CDR3 length: 14 residues. CDR1 and CDR2 (germline): SEHNR, FQNEAQ (reference sequence). CDR3 amino acids: CAILAGPSPDTQYF. CDR3 coding DNA: TGTGCCATCCTAGCGGGACCTTCCCCAGATACGCAGTATTTT.

The rearrangement uses TRBV6-4 and TRBJ2-1; D not resolved. This CDR3 has 13 residues. From germline, CDR1 is MRHNA and CDR2 SNTAGT. Trimming stripped 5 bases from V and 4 bases from J, with 9 bases between. The CDR3 here is CASSRTAYNEQFF. DNA of the CDR3: TGTGCCAGCAGTCGCACGGCTTACAATGAGCAGTTCTTC.

Note on this clone: The same CDR3 can be traced to other DNA sequences in this sample. This chain links TRBV9 with TRBJ1-5; D is undetermined. V was clipped by 2 bases and J by 5 bases, with 5 bases between them. The germline V gene encodes CDR1 SGDLS and CDR2 YYNGEE. The CDR3 covers 12 residues. The CDR3, as DNA: TGTGCCAGCAGCGTCGGGGATCAGCCCCAGCATTTT. It is translated as CASSVGDQPQHF.

The V call is TRBV10-3, the J call TRBJ2-2, with a tentative D call TRBD2 (5 bases). The CDR3 has 15 amino acids. Per the germline V gene, CDR1 is ENHRY and CDR2 is SYGVKD. Between the trimmed V and J ends, which lost 5 bases and 1 base, there was a span of 11 bases. CDR3 coding DNA: TGTGCCATCAGTACTAGACCACTGAACACCGGGGAGCTGTTTTTT. This codes for CAISTRPLNTGELFF.